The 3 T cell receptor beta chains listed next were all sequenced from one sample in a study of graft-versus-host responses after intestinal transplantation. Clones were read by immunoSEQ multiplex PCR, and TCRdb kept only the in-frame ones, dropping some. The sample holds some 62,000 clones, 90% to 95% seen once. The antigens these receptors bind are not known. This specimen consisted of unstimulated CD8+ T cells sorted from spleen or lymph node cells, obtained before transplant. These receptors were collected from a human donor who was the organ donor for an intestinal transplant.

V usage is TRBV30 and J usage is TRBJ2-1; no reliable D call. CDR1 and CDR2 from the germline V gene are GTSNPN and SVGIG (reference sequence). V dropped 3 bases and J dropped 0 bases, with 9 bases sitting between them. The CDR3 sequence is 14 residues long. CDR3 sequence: CAWSTSTSYNEQFF. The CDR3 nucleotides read TGTGCCTGGAGCACTTCCACCTCCTACAATGAGCAGTTCTTC.

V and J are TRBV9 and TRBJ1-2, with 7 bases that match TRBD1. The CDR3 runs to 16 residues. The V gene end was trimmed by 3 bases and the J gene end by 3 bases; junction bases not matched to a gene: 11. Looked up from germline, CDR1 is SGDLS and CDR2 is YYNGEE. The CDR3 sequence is CASSASKQGIDYGYTF. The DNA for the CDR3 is TGTGCCAGCAGCGCAAGCAAACAGGGGATCGACTATGGCTACACCTTC.

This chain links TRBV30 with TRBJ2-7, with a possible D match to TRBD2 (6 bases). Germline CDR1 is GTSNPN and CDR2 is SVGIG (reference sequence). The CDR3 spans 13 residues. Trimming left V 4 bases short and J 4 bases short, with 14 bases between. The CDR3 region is CAWTGAGSYEQYF. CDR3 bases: TGTGCCTGGACTGGGGCGGGGAGTTACGAGCAGTACTTC.